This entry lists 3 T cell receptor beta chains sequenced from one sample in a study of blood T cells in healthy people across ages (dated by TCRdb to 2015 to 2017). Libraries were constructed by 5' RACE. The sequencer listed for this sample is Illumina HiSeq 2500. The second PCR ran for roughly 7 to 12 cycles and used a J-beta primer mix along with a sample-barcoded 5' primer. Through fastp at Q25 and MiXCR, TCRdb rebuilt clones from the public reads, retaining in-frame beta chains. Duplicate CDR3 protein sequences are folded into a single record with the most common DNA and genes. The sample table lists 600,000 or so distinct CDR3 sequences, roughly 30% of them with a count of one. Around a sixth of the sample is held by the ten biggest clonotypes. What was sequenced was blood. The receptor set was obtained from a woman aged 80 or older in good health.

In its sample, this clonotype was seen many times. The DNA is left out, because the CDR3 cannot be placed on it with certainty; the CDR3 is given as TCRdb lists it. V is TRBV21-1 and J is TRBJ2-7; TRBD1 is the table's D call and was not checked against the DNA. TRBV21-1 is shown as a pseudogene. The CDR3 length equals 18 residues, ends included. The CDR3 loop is CASSSATGYICSTYEQYF.

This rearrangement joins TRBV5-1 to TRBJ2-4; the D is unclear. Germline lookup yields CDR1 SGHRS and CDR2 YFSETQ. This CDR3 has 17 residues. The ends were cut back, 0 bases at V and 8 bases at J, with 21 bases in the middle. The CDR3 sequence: CASSLEGQGISGDIQYF. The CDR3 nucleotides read TGCGCCAGCAGCTTGGAGGGTCAAGGGATCTCTGGAGACATTCAGTACTTC. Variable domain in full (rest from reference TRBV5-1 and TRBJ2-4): KAGVTQTPRYLIKTRGQQVTLSCSPISGHRSVSWYQQTPGQGLQFLFEYFSETQRNKGNFPGRFSGRQFSNSRSEMNVSTLELGDSALYLCASSLEGQGISGDIQYFGAGTRLSVL.

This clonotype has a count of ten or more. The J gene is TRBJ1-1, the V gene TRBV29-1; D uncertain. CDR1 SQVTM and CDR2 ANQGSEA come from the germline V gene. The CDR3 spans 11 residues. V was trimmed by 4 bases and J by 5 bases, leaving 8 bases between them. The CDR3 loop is CSVVWHTEAFF. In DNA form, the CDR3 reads TGCAGCGTTGTATGGCATACTGAAGCTTTCTTT.